Listed below are T cell receptor beta chains from one sample, sequenced in a study of cytomegalovirus exposure and HLA in healthy donors. Method: immunoSEQ multiplex PCR; TCRdb's copy keeps in-frame clones and lacks some. The sample consists of approximately 50,000 clones, around three fifths of them appearing once. Sequencing used PBMCs. The receptor source for this set is a human donor in good health. Each CDR3 is given with its conserved first and last residue. D genes are given only for firm matches. Clone size appears in some rows only: once, few, many, or a class for an expanded clone.

v_gene	j_gene	d_gene	abundance	CDR3nt	CDR3aa
TRBV30	TRBJ1-1	.	few	TGTGCCTGGAGTGTAGGGGGAGAGGCTTTCTTT	CAWSVGGEAFF
TRBV29-1	TRBJ2-1	.	few	TGCAGCGTGGTTACGAGAGGGTACAATGAGCAGTTCTTC	CSVVTRGYNEQFF
TRBV2	TRBJ2-7	TRBD1	.	TGTGCCAGCAGGACAGGGGGCTCCTACGAGCAGTACTTC	CASRTGGSYEQYF
TRBV5-1	TRBJ1-1	TRBD1	.	TGCGCCAGCAGCCCGAACACAGGGGGCACTGAAGCTTTCTTT	CASSPNTGGTEAFF
TRBV5-1	TRBJ1-1	.	.	TGCGCCAGCAGCTTCGTCCAGGTGAAAGTGGTAAGTAACACTGAAGCTTTCTTT	CASSFVQVKVVSNTEAFF
TRBV7-3	TRBJ2-2	TRBD2	few	TGTGCCAGCAGCACCGGACTAGCCGGGGAGCTGTTTTTT	CASSTGLAGELFF
TRBV30	TRBJ2-1	TRBD2	.	TGTGCCTGGAGTGTAACTAGCGGGGGGTCTGAGCAGTTCTTC	CAWSVTSGGSEQFF
TRBV29-1	TRBJ2-4	TRBD2	.	TGCAGCGTTGAAGATTCCCGGGGGGGGAACATTCAGTACTTC	CSVEDSRGGNIQYF
TRBV12-5	TRBJ1-1	.	.	TGTGCTAGTGGTTTGGTACTTAGTGGTTGGGGCAACACTGAAGCTTTCTTT	CASGLVLSGWGNTEAFF
TRBV30	TRBJ2-1	TRBD2	once	TGTGCCTGGAGGGCCCGGAGCGGGGGGGTAAATGAGCAGTTCTTC	CAWRARSGGVNEQFF
TRBV29-1	TRBJ2-7	.	.	TGCAGCGTAAACAGGGAAGGCTACGAGCAGTACTTC	CSVNREGYEQYF
TRBV13	TRBJ1-1	TRBD1	.	TGTGCCAGCAGCTTAGGGTCCTTGCGGACAGGGGAAACTGAAGCTTTCTTT	CASSLGSLRTGETEAFF
TRBV5-4	TRBJ1-4	TRBD1	.	TGTGCCAGCAGCCGAACAGGGACAGAGGAAAAACTGTTTTTT	CASSRTGTEEKLFF
TRBV29-1	TRBJ1-1	.	.	TGCAGCGTGTGGAGGGGGGGCACTGAAGCTTTCTTT	CSVWRGGTEAFF
TRBV27	TRBJ2-7	.	.	TGTGCCAGCAGTCCAGACCAGGGGCAGGGGGAGCAGTACTTC	CASSPDQGQGEQYF
TRBV14	TRBJ2-3	TRBD1	.	TGTGCCAGCAGCCCCCATGGACAGGCCACGCAGTATTTT	CASSPHGQATQYF
TRBV7-2	TRBJ2-2	TRBD1	.	TGTGCCAGTCAACAGGGGACGGACACCGGGGAGCTGTTTTTT	CASQQGTDTGELFF
TRBV30	TRBJ1-2	.	.	TGTGCCTGGAGTATAGTCCCCGGCTATGGCTACACCTTC	CAWSIVPGYGYTF
TRBV7-2	TRBJ2-2	.	.	TGTGCCAGCAGCCTACGACAGTTCACCGGGGAGCTGTTTTTT	CASSLRQFTGELFF
TRBV5-6	TRBJ2-5	TRBD2	.	TGTGCCAGCAGCTCAAATAGCGGGGGGGCCCCGCAGACCCAGTACTTC	CASSSNSGGAPQTQYF
TRBV4-2	TRBJ1-4	.	once	TGTGCCAGCAGCCAAAATAGCCAGTCCTATGAAAAACTGTTTTTT	CASSQNSQSYEKLFF
TRBV30	TRBJ1-6	.	few	TGTGCCTGGAGTGTACTCACAGGAGAATATAATTCACCCCTCCACTTT	CAWSVLTGEYNSPLHF